These 18 T cell receptor beta chains were sequenced from one sample in a study of T-cell memory formation after mild COVID-19. TCRdb reprocessed the 5' RACE reads with MiXCR, giving one entry per CDR3 protein. The repertoire holds roughly 500,000 distinct CDR3 sequences, with approximately 20% as singletons. Specimen: PBMCs or a T cell subset sorted from them (not recorded which). The receptors were sampled from an adult woman who had mild COVID-19 (a few samples of this study predate the infection). Cell type and time point are not known.

V is TRBV6-6 and J is TRBJ2-1; D may be TRBD2 (6 bases). The ends were cut back, 2 bases at V and 7 bases at J, with 12 bases in the middle. This CDR3 spans 14 amino acids. The V gene's germline CDR1 is MNHNY and CDR2 SVGAGI (reference sequence). The DNA for the CDR3 is TGTGCCAGCAGTTACGGTCACGGAGGGAATGAGCAGTTCTTC. Translation gives CASSYGHGGNEQFF.

V is TRBV25-1 and J is TRBJ2-1, with 12 bases that match TRBD2. V lost 4 bases, J lost 8 bases, and 6 bases stayed unmatched. CDR3 length equals 15 residues. The V gene's germline CDR1 is MGHDK and CDR2 SYGVNS. CDR3 sequence (DNA): TGTGCCAGCAGTGCGACTAGCGGGGGTTCTGATGAGCAGTTCTTC. This codes for CASSATSGGSDEQFF.

A single count supports this clonotype. The chain employs TRBV3-1 and TRBJ1-5; 7 bases line up with TRBD1. This CDR3 has 15 amino acids. Germline-derived CDR1 and CDR2 are LGHDT and YNNKEL (reference sequence). Trimming at V came to 1 base and at J to 2 bases, leaving 2 bases not matched to a gene. For the CDR3, the DNA is TGTGCCAGCAGCCAAGCGACAGGGCGCAATCAGCCCCAGCATTTT. It translates to CASSQATGRNQPQHF.

In this sample, this clonotype turned up a few times. The rearrangement joins TRBV7-6 to TRBJ2-3; D is unresolved. The CDR3 loop spans 13 amino acids. Between the trimmed V and J ends, which lost 1 base and 2 bases, there was a span of 4 bases. The germline gives CDR1 SGHVS, CDR2 FNYEAQ. CDR3 in DNA: TGTGCCAGCAGCTTAGAAGCCACAGATACGCAGTATTTT. It translates to CASSLEATDTQYF.

The chain uses TRBV24-1 and TRBJ1-2; the D gene is possibly TRBD1 (5 bases). Germline V gene lookup returns CDR1 KGHDR and CDR2 SFDVKD. The CDR3 has 14 residues. Trimming removed 2 bases at V and 8 bases at J, with 14 bases between. CDR3 bases: TGTGCCACCAGTGATTCTCTGACAGACGGCGGCTACACCTTC. Its translation: CATSDSLTDGGYTF.

The CDR3 sequence is CASSPHGTGEQFF. The CDR3 bases are TGTGCCAGCAGTCCGCATGGGACAGGTGAGCAGTTCTTC. The chain employs TRBV12-3 or TRBV12-4 and TRBJ2-1, with 8 positions matching TRBD1. The CDR3 has 13 amino acids. The junction had 6 bases not matched to a gene; V was cut back by 5 bases and J by 9 bases.

The rearrangement links TRBV4-1 to TRBJ2-3; D is possibly TRBD2 (6 bases). The CDR3 runs 16 residues. Germline lookup yields CDR1 MGHRA and CDR2 YSYEKL. V was cut by 0 bases and J by 2 bases, with 12 bases left in between. CDR3 DNA: TGCGCCAGCAGCCAAGAATCAGGGAGGACCACAGATACGCAGTATTTT. This sequence encodes CASSQESGRTTDTQYF.

The chain recombines TRBV5-1 with TRBJ1-6; D is ambiguous. This CDR3 contains 14 residues. CDR1 and CDR2 from the germline V gene are SGHRS and YFSETQ. The germline V and J ends were trimmed by 0 bases and 9 bases, with 10 bases remaining between them. CDR3 in DNA: TGCGCCAGCAGCTTGGTTGGGCAGACTTCACCCCTCCACTTT. Encoded protein: CASSLVGQTSPLHF. Full variable domain (missing parts from reference TRBV5-1 and TRBJ1-6): KAGVTQTPRYLIKTRGQQVTLSCSPISGHRSVSWYQQTPGQGLQFLFEYFSETQRNKGNFPGRFSGRQFSNSRSEMNVSTLELGDSALYLCASSLVGQTSPLHFGNGTRLTVT.

The chain combines TRBV7-9 with TRBJ2-1, with 9 bases fitting TRBD1. J lost 8 bases, V lost 3 bases, and 14 bases had no gene match. Germline V CDR1 and CDR2: SEHNR, FQNEAQ (reference sequence). This CDR3 spans 17 amino acids. CDR3 nucleotides: TGTGCCAGCAGCTTGCGGAAGAACCGGGACAGGGACGATGAGCAGTTCTTC. Translating it yields CASSLRKNRDRDDEQFF.

The CDR3 region has the DNA TGTGCCAGCAGCCCCGAGGTCTTGCTAACCTACAATGAGCAGTTCTTC. The encoded protein is CASSPEVLLTYNEQFF. The chain links TRBV11-2 to TRBJ2-1, with D hard to call. Germline V gene data show CDR1 as SGHAT and CDR2 as FQNNGV. V gave up 5 bases and J gave up 2 bases, with 16 bases separating them. CDR3 length: 16 amino acids.

This clonotype was seen a handful of times. The chain is built from TRBV9 and TRBJ2-2; D unclear. V gave up 0 bases and J gave up 1 base, with 7 bases separating them. Germline CDR1 and CDR2: SGDLS and YYNGEE. The CDR3 sequence is 15 residues long. In DNA form, the CDR3 reads TGTGCCAGCAGCGTAGAAACCCTGAACACCGGGGAGCTGTTTTTT. Translation gives CASSVETLNTGELFF.

The chain uses TRBV24-1 and TRBJ2-7, with D perhaps matching TRBD1 (5 bases). This CDR3 has 12 amino acids. Germline CDR1 and CDR2: KGHDR and SFDVKD. V shed 4 bases and J shed 9 bases, with 12 bases lying between them. CDR3: CATSDQDQGQYF. The CDR3 coding sequence is TGTGCCACCAGTGACCAGGACCAGGGGCAGTACTTC.

The chain is built from TRBV12-3 or TRBV12-4 and TRBJ2-3; D perhaps matches TRBD2 (5 bases). This CDR3 is built from 17 residues. Between the trimmed V and J ends, which lost 5 bases and 0 bases, there was a span of 18 bases. This chain's CDR3 is CASSPKVGLPSTDTQYF. The CDR3, as DNA: TGTGCCAGCAGTCCTAAAGTTGGACTTCCTAGCACAGATACGCAGTATTTT.

DNA of the CDR3: TGTGCCAGCAGTGAAGCCAGAGCGGTTCAAGAGACCCAGTACTTC. As protein: CASSEARAVQETQYF. V is TRBV6-1 and J is TRBJ2-5; a weak D match, TRBD2 (5 bases). Trimming took 0 bases from V and 2 from J, leaving 10 bases between them. Germline V gene sequence: CDR1 MNHNS, CDR2 SASEGT. This CDR3 comprises 15 residues.

The chain is built from TRBV20-1 and TRBJ2-2; D call uncertain. The V end lost 6 bases, the J end lost 2 bases, and 7 bases lay between the germline ends. Germline V gene data show CDR1 as DFQATT and CDR2 as SNEGSKA (reference sequence). The CDR3 has 12 residues. Here the CDR3 reads CSANGNTGELFF. The CDR3 region has the DNA TGCAGTGCCAATGGCAACACCGGGGAGCTGTTTTTT.

This clonotype was seen a few times. This chain joins TRBV7-9 and TRBJ1-3, with D perhaps matching TRBD1 (6 bases). CDR1 SEHNR and CDR2 FQNEAQ come from the germline V gene (reference sequence). Trimming cost V 5 bases and J 0 bases, with 20 bases left between them. CDR3 size: 18 residues. The chain's CDR3 is CASSDPLDDRLSGNTIYF. CDR3 nucleotide sequence: TGTGCCAGCAGCGATCCCCTCGACGACAGGCTCTCTGGAAACACCATATATTTT.

The gene calls are TRBV14 and TRBJ2-1; 8 bases align to TRBD2. CDR3 length: 16 amino acids. Per germline, CDR1 SGHDN and CDR2 FVKESK. The V and J ends lost 1 base and 4 bases, in that order; junction bases with no gene match: 6. The CDR3 protein is CASSQGRAGGYNEQFF. CDR3 DNA: TGTGCCAGCAGCCAAGGACGCGCGGGAGGTTACAATGAGCAGTTCTTC.

The chain has TRBV12-3 or TRBV12-4 and TRBJ2-7, with TRBD1 identical over 9 bases. The V gene end was trimmed by 5 bases and the J gene end by 5 bases; junction bases not matched to a gene: 13. The CDR3 contains 16 residues. The CDR3 DNA reads as TGTGCCAGCAGTAGCACACCGGGACAGGGTGATCACGAGCAGTACTTC. Encoded protein: CASSSTPGQGDHEQYF.